The clone carrying this TCR beta chain has ten or more counts. Antigen specificity is unknown. This entry belongs to a study of T cell repertoires in cytomegalovirus infection. Turning to the study itself: Matching HLA type and CMV infection were both indicated by public TCR beta signatures. Study results and caveats: CMV-specific TCR beta clonotypes restricted by HLA-C were the ones dominating the ex vivo response. Carriage of CMV together with the relevant HLA was identifiable through cumulative public TCR beta family frequency.

TCRdb reprocessed the reads with MiXCR, giving one entry per CDR3 protein. The sample gives 150,000 to 200,000 distinct CDR3 sequences, roughly a fifth of which show up once; just under 3% is in the top ten. This CDR3 spans 12 amino acids. In germline, CDR1 is SGHVS, CDR2 FQNEAQ. V was shortened by 2 bases and J by 3 bases, with 1 base between the two germline ends. Material: PBMCs. The origin of this receptor is a human donor in good health (CMV status not recorded). Some clones in this sample may be carry-over from other donors' samples. This rearrangement joins TRBV7-8 to TRBJ2-2; D remains unclear. For the CDR3, the DNA is TGTGCCAGCAGCTTATACACCGGGGAGCTGTTTTTT. This codes for CASSLYTGELFF.